This TCR beta chain came from a study of control samples from healthy donors and cancer patients. This clone has more than one count but fewer than ten. Sequenced by immunoSEQ multiplex PCR; TCRdb stores in-frame clones only, minus some. The sample has about 86,000 clones, 70% to 90% seen once; the top ten hold under 10%. The sample consisted of PBMCs. This TCR was sampled from a woman between 50 and 59 years old with colorectal cancer.

The CDR3 bases are TGTGCCAGCAGCCCCGGGACAGGGCCTTATGGCTACACCTTC. Translated, it gives CASSPGTGPYGYTF. The chain couples TRBV6-4 to TRBJ1-2; 9 positions agree with TRBD1. V dropped 6 bases and J dropped 5; count of bases not matched to a gene: 7. CDR1 is MRHNA and CDR2 is SNTAGT in the germline V gene. The CDR3 contains 14 residues.